The clone carrying this T cell receptor (beta chain) was detected only once. Antigen specificity is unknown. The CDR3 has 15 amino acids. CDR1 MNHEY and CDR2 SVGAGI come from the germline V gene. V gave up 0 bases and J gave up 0 bases; unmatched junction bases: 2. The data stem from a study of shared clonotypes between healthy human individuals. At the level of the study: Per donor, CD8 memory used one plate, CD8 naive used two, CD4 memory used three and CD4 naive used three. Overall study findings and caveats: Across subsets, estimated richness was generally greater for naive than for memory populations.

Libraries were prepared by immunoSEQ multiplex PCR; TCRdb keeps only in-frame clonotypes and omits some of them. The table includes around 980,000 clones, approximately 80% detected once. CD4+ cells yielded CD45RA+ naive and CD45RA-negative memory subsets. The specimen was memory CD4+ T cells from PBMCs. Subset denoted: CD45RA-negative fraction. This receptor was taken from a man between 18 and 29 years old in good health. Some clones in this sample may be carry-over from other donors' samples. The chain uses TRBV6-5 and TRBJ2-7, with 7 bases identical to TRBD2. The CDR3 reads CASSYSPSGSYEQYF. CDR3 DNA sequence: TGTGCCAGCAGTTACTCTCCTAGCGGCTCCTACGAGCAGTACTTC.